What follows is one T cell receptor (beta chain) and its context. What it binds is not known. The sample comes from a study of T cells in Graves' hyperthyroidism and ophthalmopathy. TCR beta CDR3 region amplification was performed from RNA transcripts. Primed by the HTBI set, a first-round RT-PCR was run on the TCR CDR3. TCRdb analysed the multiplex PCR reads with MiXCR anew, one entry per CDR3 protein. Of roughly 700,000 distinct CDR3 sequences in the sample, around 13% were seen once. Notes on the study in general: Patients with ophthalmopathy were separated from those with stable hyperthyroidism by a 13 V-J model. Ophthalmopathy prediction by the model preceded onset by a median about 6.8 months.

This receptor was obtained from a young woman with Graves' hyperthyroidism. The sample consisted of blood.

CDR3 amino acids: CASSELGWTSYTDTQYF. The CDR3 DNA reads TGTGCCAGCAGTGAATTGGGTTGGACTAGTTACACAGATACGCAGTATTTT. The J gene is TRBJ2-3, the V gene TRBV2, with 7 bases aligning to TRBD2. This CDR3 comprises 17 residues. Germline CDR1 SNHLY, CDR2 FYNNEI. Trimming at V came to 2 bases and at J to 2 bases, leaving 10 bases not matched to a gene. Together with reference TRBV2 and TRBJ2-3, the CDR3 gives the full variable domain: EPEVTQTPSHQVTQMGQEVILRCVPISNHLYFYWYRQILGQKVEFLVSFYNNEISEKSEIFDDQFSVERPDGSNFTLKIRSTKLEDSAMYFCASSELGWTSYTDTQYFGPGTRLTVL.